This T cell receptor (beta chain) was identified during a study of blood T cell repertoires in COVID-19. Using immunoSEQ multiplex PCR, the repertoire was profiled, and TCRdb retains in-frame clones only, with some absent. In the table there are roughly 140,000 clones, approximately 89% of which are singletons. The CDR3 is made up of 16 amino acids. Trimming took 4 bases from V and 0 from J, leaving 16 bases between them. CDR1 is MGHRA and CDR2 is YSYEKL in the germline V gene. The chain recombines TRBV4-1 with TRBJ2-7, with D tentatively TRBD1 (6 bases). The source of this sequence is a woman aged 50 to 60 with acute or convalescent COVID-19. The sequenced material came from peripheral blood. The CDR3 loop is CASSRGQFSSSYEQYF. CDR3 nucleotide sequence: TGCGCCAGCAGCCGAGGACAGTTCTCTAGCTCCTACGAGCAGTACTTC.